Each of the 18 T cell receptor beta chains below was sequenced from the same sample in a study of T cell changes during pregnancy in multiple sclerosis (dated by TCRdb to about 2019). Libraries were made using the immunoSEQ multiplex PCR assay. Drawn from immuneACCESS, this table holds only the in-frame rearrangements with V and J called that TCRdb kept. Clones are partly lost; checked studies trace under half to an unresolved V gene and leave the rest unexplained. The sample table lists roughly 84,000 clones, 80% to 95% of them with a count of one. The ten largest make up around 1.4% of the sample. The source was peripheral blood, collected in the third trimester of pregnancy. The receptors here all came from a female donor in good health, enrolled as a control in a pregnancy study.

This sequence joins TRBV27 and TRBJ2-7; D is unclear. Trimming removed 4 bases from V and 3 bases from J, with 10 bases in between. The CDR3 consists of 13 residues. The germline gives CDR1 MNHEY, CDR2 SMNVEV (reference sequence). The CDR3 DNA reads TGTGCCAGCAGTTCAGGCAGATACTACGAGCAGTACTTC. It translates to CASSSGRYYEQYF.

The chain has TRBV28 and TRBJ1-2; D is perhaps TRBD1 (6 bases). The CDR3 spans 12 residues. V was cut by 7 bases and J by 7 bases, with 13 bases left in between. The germline gives CDR1 MDHEN, CDR2 SYDVKM. The CDR3 protein is CASTGGRLGYTF. The CDR3 nucleotides read TGTGCCAGCACGGGGGGGCGGCTTGGCTACACCTTC.

The chain joins TRBV28 to TRBJ1-1, with a possible D match to TRBD1 (5 bases). V lost 3 bases, J lost 10 bases, and 12 bases lay in between. The CDR3 spans 12 residues. Germline CDR1 reads MDHEN; CDR2 reads SYDVKM. In DNA form, the CDR3 reads TGTGCCAGCAGTTTGGTAGGAGGGGTAGCTTTCTTT. Protein sequence: CASSLVGGVAFF. The full variable domain, in which reference TRBV28 and TRBJ1-1 provide the parts outside the CDR3, is DVKVTQSSRYLVKRTGEKVFLECVQDMDHENMFWYRQDPGLGLRLIYFSYDVKMKEKGDIPEGYSVSREKKERFSLILESASTNQTSMYLCASSLVGGVAFFGQGTRLTVV.

The rearrangement uses TRBV6-6 and TRBJ2-3, with 9 bases identical to TRBD1. The germline gives CDR1 MNHNY, CDR2 SVGAGI (reference sequence). The CDR3 is made up of 15 amino acids. J was trimmed by 6 bases and V by 6 bases; bases with no gene match: 10. The CDR3 bases are TGTGCCAGCAGCCAACAGGGGGCTTGGGAGGATACGCAGTATTTT. Translation: CASSQQGAWEDTQYF.

J is TRBJ2-7 and V is TRBV2; the match to TRBD2 covers 11 bases. The CDR3 length is 16 residues. After removal of 5 bases from V and 0 bases from J, the junction contained 6 bases not matched to a gene. From germline, CDR1 is SNHLY and CDR2 FYNNEI. CDR3 DNA: TGTGCCAGCAGTTCTTTCGGGACTAGCGGCTCCTACGAGCAGTACTTC. This sequence encodes CASSSFGTSGSYEQYF.

The chain uses TRBV28 and TRBJ2-7; TRBD1 agrees at 8 bases. V shed 10 bases, J shed 2 bases, and the junction held 10 bases outside the gene matches. Germline V gene sequence: CDR1 MDHEN, CDR2 SYDVKM. The CDR3 totals 14 residues. For the CDR3, the DNA is TGTGCCACCCTCTTGACAGGGGCTACCTACGAGCAGTACTTC. Translated: CATLLTGATYEQYF. Full variable domain (rest looked up from reference TRBV28 and TRBJ2-7): DVKVTQSSRYLVKRTGEKVFLECVQDMDHENMFWYRQDPGLGLRLIYFSYDVKMKEKGDIPEGYSVSREKKERFSLILESASTNQTSMYLCATLLTGATYEQYFGPGTRLTVT.

V usage is TRBV7-9 and J usage is TRBJ1-1; perhaps TRBD1 as D (6 bases). The germline CDR1 and CDR2 sequences are SEHNR and FQNEAQ (reference sequence). The CDR3 extends over 15 amino acids. V was clipped by 10 bases and J by 4 bases, with 22 bases between them. The CDR3 DNA reads as TGTGCCACGAGAAACGACGGGGGGCACGTCACTGAAGCTTTCTTT. Amino acids: CATRNDGGHVTEAFF.

The chain carries TRBV10-3 and TRBJ1-1; unclear D gene. The V and J ends lost 8 bases and 4 bases respectively, with 8 bases between them. This CDR3 is built from 11 residues. The germline gives CDR1 ENHRY, CDR2 SYGVKD. In DNA, the CDR3 is TGTGCCATCGGTTCGGGCACTGAAGCTTTCTTT. Protein: CAIGSGTEAFF.

The J gene is TRBJ2-1, the V gene TRBV2, with D perhaps matching TRBD2 (7 bases). V lost 7 bases and J 0 bases, leaving 13 bases between the germline ends. The CDR3 is 15 residues long. CDR1 is SNHLY, CDR2 FYNNEI, per germline. Here the CDR3 reads CASTRGGVSYNEQFF. CDR3 nucleotide sequence: TGTGCCAGCACCCGAGGGGGGGTCTCCTACAATGAGCAGTTCTTC.

The rearrangement links TRBV5-1 to TRBJ1-2; D call uncertain. There are 13 residues in the CDR3. V was cut by 1 base and J by 4 bases, with 8 bases left in between. Germline V lookup: CDR1 SGHRS, CDR2 YFSETQ. CDR3 region: CASSLTPLYGYTF. DNA for the CDR3: TGCGCCAGCAGCTTGACTCCTCTCTATGGCTACACCTTC.

This clone turned up a few times. The V call is TRBV27, the J call TRBJ2-1; 12 bases are shared with TRBD2. The CDR3 spans 15 residues. Unmatched junction bases numbered 7, after V lost 4 bases and J lost 9 bases. CDR1 MNHEY and CDR2 SMNVEV come from the germline V gene (reference sequence). CDR3 bases: TGTGCCAGCAGTTCCACGACTAGCGGGAGAAGTGAGCAGTTCTTC. Its protein product is CASSSTTSGRSEQFF.

CDR3 in amino acids: CASSQGAVSQETQYF. For the CDR3, the DNA is TGCGCCAGCAGCCAGGGAGCGGTTTCCCAAGAGACCCAGTACTTC. The chain carries TRBV4-1 and TRBJ2-5; maybe TRBD2 (5 bases). Germline lookup yields CDR1 MGHRA and CDR2 YSYEKL. CDR3 length equals 15 residues. Trimming stripped 3 bases from V and 1 base from J, with 12 bases between.

The chain recombines TRBV9 with TRBJ1-1; 8 bases match TRBD1. The CDR3 has 15 amino acids. CDR1 is SGDLS and CDR2 is YYNGEE in the germline V gene. Trimming at V came to 1 base and at J to 4 bases, leaving 6 bases not matched to a gene. For the CDR3, the DNA is TGTGCCAGCAGCGTAAAACAGGGGGATAGCACTGAAGCTTTCTTT. This sequence encodes CASSVKQGDSTEAFF.

The chain combines TRBV2 with TRBJ1-4, with TRBD1 matching 9 bases. The ends lost 7 bases at V and 4 bases at J; junction bases unmatched: 7. CDR3 length: 15 residues. Germline CDR1 is SNHLY and CDR2 is FYNNEI. The CDR3 reads CASNSTGGGNEKLFF. CDR3 DNA: TGTGCCAGCAATTCGACAGGGGGTGGTAATGAAAAACTGTTTTTT. The full variable domain, with the rest looked up from reference TRBV2 and TRBJ1-4, is EPEVTQTPSHQVTQMGQEVILRCVPISNHLYFYWYRQILGQKVEFLVSFYNNEISEKSEIFDDQFSVERPDGSNFTLKIRSTKLEDSAMYFCASNSTGGGNEKLFFGSGTQLSVL.

This chain uses TRBV29-1 with TRBJ2-4, with D perhaps matching TRBD1 (5 bases). Trimming took off 4 bases at V and 4 bases at J, with 14 bases between the two ends. Germline CDR1 is SQVTM and CDR2 is ANQGSEA. This CDR3 comprises 14 residues. In DNA, the CDR3 is TGCAGCGTTGCCGCCTCCGGACAAAAAAACATTCAGTACTTC. It specifies CSVAASGQKNIQYF. The full variable domain, rest sourced from reference TRBV29-1 and TRBJ2-4, is SAVISQKPSRDICQRGTSLTIQCQVDSQVTMMFWYRQQPGQSLTLIATANQGSEATYESGFVIDKFPISRPNLTFSTLTVSNMSPEDSSIYLCSVAASGQKNIQYFGAGTRLSVL.

The chain couples TRBV6-6 to TRBJ1-2, with D possibly matching TRBD1 (5 bases). The CDR3 has 14 amino acids. In germline, CDR1 is MNHNY, CDR2 SVGAGI (reference sequence). V lost 6 bases and J 2 bases, leaving 13 bases between the germline ends. The CDR3 DNA reads as TGTGCCAGCAGCTATCTAACAGGAAACTATGGCTACACCTTC. Its protein is CASSYLTGNYGYTF.

This chain uses TRBV5-3 with TRBJ1-1; 8 nucleotides align to TRBD1. TRBV5-3 is filed as an ORF, its function uncertain. V gave up 4 bases and J gave up 3 bases; unmatched junction bases: 17. This CDR3 is 18 amino acids long. CDR3 in amino acids: CARSPQIARGPGDTEAFF. The CDR3 DNA follows: TGTGCCAGAAGCCCGCAAATCGCCAGGGGGCCTGGGGACACTGAAGCTTTCTTT.

The chain couples TRBV6-5 to TRBJ1-4; 7 bases fit TRBD1. This CDR3 spans 15 amino acids. Germline CDR1 reads MNHEY; CDR2 reads SVGAGI. The V segment lost 5 bases and the J segment 8 bases; nucleotides outside the gene matches: 11. The CDR3 region has the DNA TGTGCCAGCAGTACAAACAGGGGTTCGGGAGAAAAACTGTTTTTT. It translates to CASSTNRGSGEKLFF.